Listed below are T cell receptor beta chains from one sample, sequenced in a study of blood T cell repertoires in COVID-19. Generated by immunoSEQ multiplex PCR, the TCRdb table keeps only in-frame clones and is missing some. The sample holds about 230,000 clones, approximately 84% seen once. The sample consisted of peripheral blood. The receptor set was obtained from a man aged 50-60 years with COVID-19, enrolled during active disease. Both conserved end residues are part of each CDR3. Each record gives: D gene, J gene, V gene, clone size, CDR3 DNA, CDR3 protein. The D gene is left open where the match is weak. Part of the rows lack a size; the others show once, few, many or a class for expanded clones.

d_call: .
j_call: TRBJ2-5
v_call: TRBV27
clone_size: .
cdr3_nt: TGTGCCAGCAGCGATAGCGTTCAAGAGACCCAGTACTTC
cdr3_aa: CASSDSVQETQYF

d_call: TRBD2
j_call: TRBJ2-7
v_call: TRBV30
clone_size: .
cdr3_nt: TGTGCCTGGGGGTTAGCGGGAGGCGGGGAGCAGTACTTC
cdr3_aa: CAWGLAGGGEQYF

d_call: TRBD1
j_call: TRBJ2-5
v_call: TRBV14
clone_size: .
cdr3_nt: TGTGCCAGCAGCCAACGGCGCGGGACAGGGGCTGAGACCCAGTACTTC
cdr3_aa: CASSQRRGTGAETQYF

d_call: TRBD2
j_call: TRBJ2-1
v_call: TRBV6-4
clone_size: once
cdr3_nt: TGTGCCAGCAGTGTACTAGCGGGGGACTACAATGAGCAGTTCTTC
cdr3_aa: CASSVLAGDYNEQFF

d_call: .
j_call: TRBJ2-4
v_call: TRBV3-1/TRBV3-2
clone_size: once
cdr3_nt: TGTGCCAGCAGCCAATCGAGGGGAGGCGGACAAAACATTCAGTACTTC
cdr3_aa: CASSQSRGGGQNIQYF

d_call: TRBD1
j_call: TRBJ1-2
v_call: TRBV30
clone_size: .
cdr3_nt: TGTGCCTGGAGTACTGGACAGGGGGCAGGGTATGGCTACACCTTC
cdr3_aa: CAWSTGQGAGYGYTF

d_call: .
j_call: TRBJ1-5
v_call: TRBV6-5
clone_size: .
cdr3_nt: TGTGCCACCTTAAGGGGAAGACAGCCCCAGCATTTT
cdr3_aa: CATLRGRQPQHF

d_call: TRBD1
j_call: TRBJ1-6
v_call: TRBV6-5
clone_size: .
cdr3_nt: TGTGCCACCCGGGGGACAGGGGATTCACCCCTCCACTTT
cdr3_aa: CATRGTGDSPLHF

d_call: .
j_call: TRBJ1-3
v_call: TRBV11-2
clone_size: few
cdr3_nt: TGTGCCAGCAGCTTAGTAGAGTGGACACTCTCTGGAAACACCATATATTTT
cdr3_aa: CASSLVEWTLSGNTIYF

d_call: TRBD2
j_call: TRBJ2-7
v_call: TRBV6-5
clone_size: once
cdr3_nt: TGTGCCAGCAGGAGCGGGACGAGCTACGAGCAGTACTTC
cdr3_aa: CASRSGTSYEQYF

d_call: TRBD2
j_call: TRBJ2-2
v_call: TRBV6-5
clone_size: .
cdr3_nt: TGTGCCAGCAGCTCGGGGGGGCAGGCCGGGGAGCTGTTTTTT
cdr3_aa: CASSSGGQAGELFF

d_call: TRBD1
j_call: TRBJ2-2
v_call: TRBV28
clone_size: few
cdr3_nt: TGTGCCAGCAGTTTTTGGACAGGGAACACCGGGGAGCTGTTTTTT
cdr3_aa: CASSFWTGNTGELFF

d_call: .
j_call: TRBJ1-6
v_call: TRBV9
clone_size: .
cdr3_nt: TGTGCCAGCAGCTACTATGGGGGGGATTCACCCCTCCACTTT
cdr3_aa: CASSYYGGDSPLHF

d_call: .
j_call: TRBJ2-5
v_call: TRBV27
clone_size: .
cdr3_nt: TGTGCCAGCAGTCACCAGGGGTACCAAGAGACCCAGTACTTC
cdr3_aa: CASSHQGYQETQYF

d_call: TRBD2
j_call: TRBJ2-1
v_call: TRBV10-3
clone_size: .
cdr3_nt: TGTGCCATCAGTGAGTCTGGTAGCGGGGGGTATGAGCAGTTCTTC
cdr3_aa: CAISESGSGGYEQFF

d_call: .
j_call: TRBJ1-5
v_call: TRBV27
clone_size: .
cdr3_nt: TGTGCCAGCAGCACCCTCGGCGGGGGCAGATTAAATCAGCCCCAGCATTTT
cdr3_aa: CASSTLGGGRLNQPQHF

d_call: TRBD1
j_call: TRBJ2-7
v_call: TRBV2
clone_size: .
cdr3_nt: TGTGCCAGCAGTGTACCGGGACAGTACGAGCAGTACTTC
cdr3_aa: CASSVPGQYEQYF

d_call: .
j_call: TRBJ2-3
v_call: TRBV10-3
clone_size: .
cdr3_nt: TGTGCCATCAGTGAAGGAGGGGTGATTTCAGATACGCAGTATTTT
cdr3_aa: CAISEGGVISDTQYF

d_call: .
j_call: TRBJ1-2
v_call: TRBV7-9
clone_size: .
cdr3_nt: TGTGCCAGCTCAACCGGCGGCGGCTATGGCTACACCTTC
cdr3_aa: CASSTGGGYGYTF

d_call: TRBD1
j_call: TRBJ1-4
v_call: TRBV6-1
clone_size: .
cdr3_nt: TGTGCCAGCAGTGCCGGGACAGGCAGGACTAATGAAAAACTGTTTTTT
cdr3_aa: CASSAGTGRTNEKLFF

d_call: .
j_call: TRBJ1-6
v_call: TRBV7-3
clone_size: .
cdr3_nt: TGTGCCAGCAGCTACAATCGAAATTCACCCCTCCACTTT
cdr3_aa: CASSYNRNSPLHF

d_call: .
j_call: TRBJ2-2
v_call: TRBV27
clone_size: .
cdr3_nt: TGTGCCAGCAGTTTAGAACGGACAGACACCGGGGAGCTGTTTTTT
cdr3_aa: CASSLERTDTGELFF

d_call: TRBD2
j_call: TRBJ2-7
v_call: TRBV5-1
clone_size: once
cdr3_nt: TGCGCCAGCAGCTTGGCCGGGGGGAACGAGCAGTACTTC
cdr3_aa: CASSLAGGNEQYF

d_call: .
j_call: TRBJ2-7
v_call: TRBV6-5
clone_size: .
cdr3_nt: TGTGCCAGCAGTACAAACACTCCGCGGTCCGAGCAGTACTTC
cdr3_aa: CASSTNTPRSEQYF

d_call: TRBD1
j_call: TRBJ2-4
v_call: TRBV7-2
clone_size: once
cdr3_nt: TGTGCCAGCAGCTCTCGGACAGGGTTCGGCAAAAACATTCAGTACTTC
cdr3_aa: CASSSRTGFGKNIQYF

d_call: .
j_call: TRBJ1-1
v_call: TRBV7-2
clone_size: .
cdr3_nt: TGTGCCAGCACCCGGTACCAAGAGAACACTGAAGCTTTCTTT
cdr3_aa: CASTRYQENTEAFF

d_call: TRBD1
j_call: TRBJ2-7
v_call: TRBV6-2/TRBV6-3
clone_size: .
cdr3_nt: TGTGCCAGCAGTTTGCCGGGACAGTTCTCCTACGAGCAGTACTTC
cdr3_aa: CASSLPGQFSYEQYF

d_call: .
j_call: TRBJ1-6
v_call: TRBV7-9
clone_size: .
cdr3_nt: TGTGCCAGCAGCTTGATCGGGGGATATAATTCACCCCTCCACTTT
cdr3_aa: CASSLIGGYNSPLHF

d_call: .
j_call: TRBJ2-7
v_call: TRBV2
clone_size: .
cdr3_nt: TGTGCCAGCAGTGAATTCCTCTCCTACGAGCAGTACTTC
cdr3_aa: CASSEFLSYEQYF

d_call: .
j_call: TRBJ1-2
v_call: TRBV19
clone_size: once
cdr3_nt: TGTGCCAGTAGTAGCCACCGGGGCTACACCTTC
cdr3_aa: CASSSHRGYTF

d_call: .
j_call: TRBJ1-2
v_call: TRBV7-2
clone_size: .
cdr3_nt: TGTGCCAGCAGCTTATTTTCTAGTAACTATGGCTACACCTTC
cdr3_aa: CASSLFSSNYGYTF

d_call: TRBD1
j_call: TRBJ2-5
v_call: TRBV3-1/TRBV3-2
clone_size: .
cdr3_nt: TGTGCCAGCAGCCCTCGGACAGGTCAGGGGACCCAGTACTTC
cdr3_aa: CASSPRTGQGTQYF

d_call: TRBD1
j_call: TRBJ1-1
v_call: TRBV18
clone_size: .
cdr3_nt: TGTGCCAGCTCGCTGGGACAGGGAATGGACACTGAAGCTTTCTTT
cdr3_aa: CASSLGQGMDTEAFF

d_call: .
j_call: TRBJ1-3
v_call: TRBV2
clone_size: .
cdr3_nt: TGTGCCATCGGGACTCCTGGAAACACCATATATTTT
cdr3_aa: CAIGTPGNTIYF

d_call: TRBD2
j_call: TRBJ2-7
v_call: TRBV2
clone_size: once
cdr3_nt: TGTGCCAGCAGTGGGACTAGCGGGAGTTACGAGCAGTACTTC
cdr3_aa: CASSGTSGSYEQYF

d_call: .
j_call: TRBJ1-5
v_call: TRBV3-1/TRBV3-2
clone_size: .
cdr3_nt: TGTGCCAGCAGCCAAGCGGGGGGGTATGGGCAGCCCCAGCATTTT
cdr3_aa: CASSQAGGYGQPQHF

d_call: .
j_call: TRBJ2-1
v_call: TRBV28
clone_size: .
cdr3_nt: TGTGCCAGCAGTTTAATCGTACAGGAGCAGTTCTTC
cdr3_aa: CASSLIVQEQFF

d_call: TRBD1
j_call: TRBJ1-6
v_call: TRBV2
clone_size: .
cdr3_nt: TGTGCCAGCAGGAGTGCATGGGACAGAAATTCACCCCTCCACTTT
cdr3_aa: CASRSAWDRNSPLHF

d_call: .
j_call: TRBJ2-7
v_call: TRBV7-6
clone_size: once
cdr3_nt: TGTGCCAGCAGCTTAGCGCCTGGAGGGTCGGCCTACGAGCAGTACTTC
cdr3_aa: CASSLAPGGSAYEQYF

d_call: TRBD1
j_call: TRBJ1-4
v_call: TRBV9
clone_size: .
cdr3_nt: TGTGCCAGCAGCGTAGGAACAGGGGGAACAACTAATGAAAAACTGTTTTTT
cdr3_aa: CASSVGTGGTTNEKLFF

d_call: TRBD2
j_call: TRBJ2-3
v_call: TRBV25-1
clone_size: .
cdr3_nt: TGTGCCAGCAGTGAAGGGGTTAGCGGGGGGGCCACAGATACGCAGTATTTT
cdr3_aa: CASSEGVSGGATDTQYF

d_call: .
j_call: TRBJ1-6
v_call: TRBV15
clone_size: .
cdr3_nt: TGTGCCACCAGCGCACAGGGAATTGTTAATTCACCCCTCCACTTT
cdr3_aa: CATSAQGIVNSPLHF

d_call: TRBD2
j_call: TRBJ2-3
v_call: TRBV5-1
clone_size: .
cdr3_nt: TGCGCCAGCAGCTCTAGCGGGAGAGGCACAGATACGCAGTATTTT
cdr3_aa: CASSSSGRGTDTQYF

d_call: .
j_call: TRBJ2-1
v_call: TRBV2
clone_size: once
cdr3_nt: TGTGCCAGCAGTGAAGGACAAACAAGCTACAATGAGCAGTTCTTC
cdr3_aa: CASSEGQTSYNEQFF

d_call: .
j_call: TRBJ1-5
v_call: TRBV18
clone_size: .
cdr3_nt: TGTGCCAGCTCACCACCGGGGGGGCCGGATCAGCCCCAGCATTTT
cdr3_aa: CASSPPGGPDQPQHF

d_call: TRBD2
j_call: TRBJ2-2
v_call: TRBV2
clone_size: .
cdr3_nt: TGTGCCAGCAGCACCGGACTAGCTCCCGGGGAGCTGTTTTTT
cdr3_aa: CASSTGLAPGELFF

d_call: .
j_call: TRBJ1-1
v_call: TRBV4-1
clone_size: .
cdr3_nt: TGCGCCAGCAGCCAAGATTCAACCGGGGAGGGTGAAGCTTTCTTT
cdr3_aa: CASSQDSTGEGEAFF

d_call: TRBD1
j_call: TRBJ1-5
v_call: TRBV28
clone_size: .
cdr3_nt: TGTGCCAGCAGGGCGGCAGGGGGCTTAGGGCAGCCCCAGCATTTT
cdr3_aa: CASRAAGGLGQPQHF

d_call: .
j_call: TRBJ1-2
v_call: TRBV28
clone_size: .
cdr3_nt: TGTGCCAGCAGCCTCTCAGGGAAGTCGGGGGAAAACTATGGCTACACCTTC
cdr3_aa: CASSLSGKSGENYGYTF

d_call: .
j_call: TRBJ1-1
v_call: TRBV19
clone_size: few
cdr3_nt: TGTGCCACTACGGGTGTTCGGGGAGCTTTCTTT
cdr3_aa: CATTGVRGAFF

d_call: TRBD2
j_call: TRBJ2-7
v_call: TRBV5-1
clone_size: .
cdr3_nt: TGCGCCAGCAGTTCGGGCACTAGCGGGCTGTACGAGCAGTACTTC
cdr3_aa: CASSSGTSGLYEQYF

d_call: .
j_call: TRBJ2-7
v_call: TRBV9
clone_size: .
cdr3_nt: TGTGCCAGCAGCGTAGGACAGCTAGCCTACGAGCAGTACTTC
cdr3_aa: CASSVGQLAYEQYF

d_call: TRBD1
j_call: TRBJ1-2
v_call: TRBV2
clone_size: .
cdr3_nt: TGTGCCAGCAGTGAACGGGACAGGGTTAACTATGGCTACACCTTC
cdr3_aa: CASSERDRVNYGYTF

d_call: TRBD1
j_call: TRBJ2-7
v_call: TRBV6-1
clone_size: .
cdr3_nt: TGTGCCAGCAGTGACACAGGGGCGTTCTACGAGCAGTACTTC
cdr3_aa: CASSDTGAFYEQYF

d_call: TRBD2
j_call: TRBJ2-1
v_call: TRBV27
clone_size: .
cdr3_nt: TGTGCCAGCAGTTTAAGTTCCGGGACTAGCGGGACCAATGAGCAGTTCTTC
cdr3_aa: CASSLSSGTSGTNEQFF

d_call: TRBD2
j_call: TRBJ2-3
v_call: TRBV19
clone_size: .
cdr3_nt: TGTGCCACCAAGGGACTAGCGGAGACAGATACGCAGTATTTT
cdr3_aa: CATKGLAETDTQYF

d_call: TRBD2
j_call: TRBJ2-3
v_call: TRBV5-8
clone_size: .
cdr3_nt: TGTGCCAGCAGCCCCGGGACTAGCGGGGCTAGCACAGATACGCAGTATTTT
cdr3_aa: CASSPGTSGASTDTQYF

d_call: .
j_call: TRBJ1-1
v_call: TRBV27
clone_size: .
cdr3_nt: TGTGCCAGCAGTCCGCGCAGGGGCCTGAACACTGAAGCTTTCTTT
cdr3_aa: CASSPRRGLNTEAFF

d_call: TRBD1
j_call: TRBJ2-1
v_call: TRBV5-1
clone_size: .
cdr3_nt: TGCGCCAGCAGCTTTCTCACTCCAGCCCGGGACAGACCAAACAATGAGCAGTTCTTC
cdr3_aa: CASSFLTPARDRPNNEQFF